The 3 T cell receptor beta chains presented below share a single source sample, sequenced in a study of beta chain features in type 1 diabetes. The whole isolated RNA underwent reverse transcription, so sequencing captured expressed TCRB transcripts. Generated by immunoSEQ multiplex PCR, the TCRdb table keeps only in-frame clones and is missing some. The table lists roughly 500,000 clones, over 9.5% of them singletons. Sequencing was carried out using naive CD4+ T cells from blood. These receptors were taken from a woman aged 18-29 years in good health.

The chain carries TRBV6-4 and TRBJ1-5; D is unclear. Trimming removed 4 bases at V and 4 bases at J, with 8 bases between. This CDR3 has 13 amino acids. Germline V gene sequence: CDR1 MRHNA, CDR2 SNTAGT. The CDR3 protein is CASSAGGNQPQHF. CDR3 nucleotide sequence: TGTGCCAGCAGTGCTGGCGGGAATCAGCCCCAGCATTTT.

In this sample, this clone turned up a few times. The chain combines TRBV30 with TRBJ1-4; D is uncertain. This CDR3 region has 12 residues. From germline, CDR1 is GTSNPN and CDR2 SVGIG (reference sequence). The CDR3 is CACRSTNEKLFF. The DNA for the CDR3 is TGTGCTTGCAGGTCAACTAATGAAAAACTGTTTTTT.

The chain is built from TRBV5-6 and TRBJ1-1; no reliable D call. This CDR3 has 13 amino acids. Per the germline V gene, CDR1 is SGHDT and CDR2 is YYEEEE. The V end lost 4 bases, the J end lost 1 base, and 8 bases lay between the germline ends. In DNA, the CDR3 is TGTGCCAGCAGCATGGTTTCGAACACTGAAGCTTTCTTT. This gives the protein CASSMVSNTEAFF.